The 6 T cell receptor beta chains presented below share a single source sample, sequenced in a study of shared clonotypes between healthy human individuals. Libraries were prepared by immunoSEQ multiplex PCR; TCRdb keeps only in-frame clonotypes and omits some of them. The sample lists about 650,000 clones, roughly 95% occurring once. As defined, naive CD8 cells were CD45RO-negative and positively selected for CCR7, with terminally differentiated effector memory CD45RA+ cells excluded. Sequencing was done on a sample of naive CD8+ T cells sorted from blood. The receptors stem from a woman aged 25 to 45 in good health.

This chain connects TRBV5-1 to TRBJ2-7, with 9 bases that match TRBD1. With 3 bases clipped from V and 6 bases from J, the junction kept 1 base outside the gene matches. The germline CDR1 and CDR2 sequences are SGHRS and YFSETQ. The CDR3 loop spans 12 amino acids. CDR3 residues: CASSSDRGEQYF. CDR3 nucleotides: TGCGCCAGCAGCTCGGACAGGGGCGAGCAGTACTTC.

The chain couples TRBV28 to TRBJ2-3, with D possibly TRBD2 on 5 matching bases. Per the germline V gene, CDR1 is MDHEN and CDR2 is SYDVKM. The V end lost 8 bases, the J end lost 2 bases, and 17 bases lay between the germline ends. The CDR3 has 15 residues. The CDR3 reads CASSDQDSYTDTQYF. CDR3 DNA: TGTGCCAGCTCGGACCAGGACTCATACACAGATACGCAGTATTTT.

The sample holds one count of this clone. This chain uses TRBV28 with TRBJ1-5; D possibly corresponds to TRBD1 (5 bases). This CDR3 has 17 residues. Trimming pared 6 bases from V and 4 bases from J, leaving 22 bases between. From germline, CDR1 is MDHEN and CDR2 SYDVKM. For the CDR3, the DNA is TGTGCCAGCAGGAGGTCCCCCCGGGACTATGGAAATCAGCCCCAGCATTTT. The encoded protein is CASRRSPRDYGNQPQHF. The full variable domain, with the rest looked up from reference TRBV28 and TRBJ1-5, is DVKVTQSSRYLVKRTGEKVFLECVQDMDHENMFWYRQDPGLGLRLIYFSYDVKMKEKGDIPEGYSVSREKKERFSLILESASTNQTSMYLCASRRSPRDYGNQPQHFGDGTRLSIL.

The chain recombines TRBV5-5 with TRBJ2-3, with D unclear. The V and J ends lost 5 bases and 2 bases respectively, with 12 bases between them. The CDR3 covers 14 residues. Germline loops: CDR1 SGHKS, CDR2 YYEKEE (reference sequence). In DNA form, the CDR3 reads TGTGCCAGCAGGGTATCAGGATTCACAGATACGCAGTATTTT. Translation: CASRVSGFTDTQYF. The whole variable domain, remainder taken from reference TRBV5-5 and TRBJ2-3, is DAGVTQSPTHLIKTRGQQVTLRCSPISGHKSVSWYQQVLGQGPQFIFQYYEKEERGRGNFPDRFSARQFPNYSSELNVNALLLGDSALYLCASRVSGFTDTQYFGPGTRLTVL.

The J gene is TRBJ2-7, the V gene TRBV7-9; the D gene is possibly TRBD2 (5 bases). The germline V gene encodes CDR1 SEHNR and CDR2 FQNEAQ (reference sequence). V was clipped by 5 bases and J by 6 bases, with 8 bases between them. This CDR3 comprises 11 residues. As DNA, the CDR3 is TGTGCCAGCAGCGTAGAGGGCGAGCAGTACTTC. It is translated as CASSVEGEQYF.

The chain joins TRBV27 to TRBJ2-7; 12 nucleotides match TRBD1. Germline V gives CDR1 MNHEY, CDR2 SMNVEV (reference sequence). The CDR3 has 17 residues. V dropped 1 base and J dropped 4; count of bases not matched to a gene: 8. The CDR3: CASSLLGGGQGAYEQYF. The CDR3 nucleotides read TGTGCCAGCAGTTTATTAGGCGGGGGACAGGGGGCTTACGAGCAGTACTTC.